This T cell receptor (beta chain) is from a study of human T cells and chemical hapten exposure. Background on the study: Small pooled library volume differences mainly caused per-sample TCR yield variation. Findings and caveats of the study: With regard to DPC sensitization, TCRs above 1 in 1000 frequency did not change.

Regarding time point: healthy volunteer bleed at 6 weeks. Unfractionated whole blood was the source of the extracted total RNA. Individual cDNA molecules in this library carried unique molecular identifiers. Original processing notes: Per-sample TCR counts ranged from roughly 20,000 to 700,000, median around 96,000. MiXCR, applied by TCRdb to the RACE reads, yields one record per CDR3 protein. Clone size and V and J calls follow TCRdb, not the original study. Of 35,000 to 50,000 distinct CDR3 sequences in the sample, about 4% were seen once. In its sample, this clonotype was seen many times. Its antigen is not known. In germline, CDR1 is LGHDT, CDR2 YNNKEL (reference sequence). Trimming took off 3 bases at V and 2 bases at J, with 7 bases between the two ends. The CDR3 spans 14 residues.

The chain carries TRBV3-1 and TRBJ2-2; no clear D gene. Sequenced: whole blood. The receptor's source is a human donor in good health. Some clones in this sample may be carry-over from other donors' samples. The CDR3 is CASSHAGNTGELFF. CDR3 DNA: TGTGCCAGCAGCCACGCTGGCAACACCGGGGAGCTGTTTTTT.